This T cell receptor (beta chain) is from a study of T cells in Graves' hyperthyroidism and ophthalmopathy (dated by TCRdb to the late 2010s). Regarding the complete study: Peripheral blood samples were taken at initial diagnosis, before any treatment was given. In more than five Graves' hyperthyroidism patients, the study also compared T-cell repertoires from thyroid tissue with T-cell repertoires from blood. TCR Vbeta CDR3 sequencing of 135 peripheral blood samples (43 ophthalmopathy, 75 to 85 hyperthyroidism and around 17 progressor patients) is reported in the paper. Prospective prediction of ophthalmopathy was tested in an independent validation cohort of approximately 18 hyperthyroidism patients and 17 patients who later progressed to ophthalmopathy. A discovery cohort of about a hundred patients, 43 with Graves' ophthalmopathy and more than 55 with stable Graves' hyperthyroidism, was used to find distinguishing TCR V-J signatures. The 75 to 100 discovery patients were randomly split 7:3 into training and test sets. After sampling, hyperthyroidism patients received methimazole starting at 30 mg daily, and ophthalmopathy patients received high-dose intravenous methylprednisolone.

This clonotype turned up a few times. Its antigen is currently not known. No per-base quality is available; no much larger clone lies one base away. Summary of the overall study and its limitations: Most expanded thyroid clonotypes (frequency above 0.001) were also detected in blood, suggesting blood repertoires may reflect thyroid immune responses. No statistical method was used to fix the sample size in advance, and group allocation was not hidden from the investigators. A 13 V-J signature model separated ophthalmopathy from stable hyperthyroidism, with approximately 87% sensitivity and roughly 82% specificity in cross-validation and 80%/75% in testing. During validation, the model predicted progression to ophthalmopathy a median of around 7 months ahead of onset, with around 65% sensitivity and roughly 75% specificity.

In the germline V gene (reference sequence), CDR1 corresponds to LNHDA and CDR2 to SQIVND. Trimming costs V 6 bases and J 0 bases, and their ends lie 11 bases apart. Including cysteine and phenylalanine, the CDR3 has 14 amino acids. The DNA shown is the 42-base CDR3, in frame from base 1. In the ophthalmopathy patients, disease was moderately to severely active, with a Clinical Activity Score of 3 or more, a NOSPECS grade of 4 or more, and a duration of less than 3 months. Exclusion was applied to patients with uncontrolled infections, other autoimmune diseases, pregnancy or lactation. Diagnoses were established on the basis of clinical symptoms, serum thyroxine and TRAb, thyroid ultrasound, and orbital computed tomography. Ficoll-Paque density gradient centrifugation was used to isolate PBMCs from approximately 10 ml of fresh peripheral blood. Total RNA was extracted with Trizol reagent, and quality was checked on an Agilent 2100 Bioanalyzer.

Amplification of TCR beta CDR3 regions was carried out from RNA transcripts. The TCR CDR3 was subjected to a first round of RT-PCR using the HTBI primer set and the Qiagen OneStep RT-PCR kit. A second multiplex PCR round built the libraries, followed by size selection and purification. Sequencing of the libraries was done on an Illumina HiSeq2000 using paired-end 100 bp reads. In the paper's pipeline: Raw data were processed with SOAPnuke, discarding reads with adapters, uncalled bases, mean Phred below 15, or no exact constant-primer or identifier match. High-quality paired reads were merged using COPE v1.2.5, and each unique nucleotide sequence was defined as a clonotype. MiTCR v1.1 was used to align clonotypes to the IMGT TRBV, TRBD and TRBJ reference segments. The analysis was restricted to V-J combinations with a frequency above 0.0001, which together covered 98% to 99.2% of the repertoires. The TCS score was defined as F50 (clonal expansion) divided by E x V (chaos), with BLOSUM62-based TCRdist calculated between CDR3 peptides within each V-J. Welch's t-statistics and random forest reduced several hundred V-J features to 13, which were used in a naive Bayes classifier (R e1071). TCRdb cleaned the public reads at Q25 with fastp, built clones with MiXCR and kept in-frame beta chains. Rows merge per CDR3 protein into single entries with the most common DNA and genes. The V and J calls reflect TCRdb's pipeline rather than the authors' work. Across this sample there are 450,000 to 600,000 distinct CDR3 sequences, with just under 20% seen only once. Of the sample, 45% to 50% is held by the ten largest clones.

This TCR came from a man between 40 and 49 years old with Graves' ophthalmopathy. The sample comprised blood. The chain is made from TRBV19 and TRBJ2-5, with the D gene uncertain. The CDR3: CASRIGADQETQYF. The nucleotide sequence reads TGTGCCAGTAGGATTGGCGCAGACCAAGAGACCCAGTACTTC.